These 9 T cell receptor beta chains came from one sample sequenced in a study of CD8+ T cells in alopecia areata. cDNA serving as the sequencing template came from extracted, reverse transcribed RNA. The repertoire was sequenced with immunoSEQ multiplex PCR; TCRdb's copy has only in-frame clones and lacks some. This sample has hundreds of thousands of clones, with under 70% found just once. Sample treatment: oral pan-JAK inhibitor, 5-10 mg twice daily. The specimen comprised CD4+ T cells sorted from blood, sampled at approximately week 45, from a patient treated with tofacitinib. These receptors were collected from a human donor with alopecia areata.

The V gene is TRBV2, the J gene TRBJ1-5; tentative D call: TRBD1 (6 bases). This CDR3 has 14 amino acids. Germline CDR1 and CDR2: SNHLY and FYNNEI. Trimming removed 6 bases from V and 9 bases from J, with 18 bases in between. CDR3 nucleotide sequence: TGTGCCAGCAGCCTAAAGCGGGGGCAGGGGCCCCAGCATTTT. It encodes CASSLKRGQGPQHF. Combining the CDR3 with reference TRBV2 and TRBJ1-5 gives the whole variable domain EPEVTQTPSHQVTQMGQEVILRCVPISNHLYFYWYRQILGQKVEFLVSFYNNEISEKSEIFDDQFSVERPDGSNFTLKIRSTKLEDSAMYFCASSLKRGQGPQHFGDGTRLSIL.

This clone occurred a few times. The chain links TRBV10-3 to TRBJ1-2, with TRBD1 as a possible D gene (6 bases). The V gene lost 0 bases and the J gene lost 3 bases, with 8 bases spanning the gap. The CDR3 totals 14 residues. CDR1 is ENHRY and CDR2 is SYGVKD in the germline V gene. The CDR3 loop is CAISESNRDYGYTF. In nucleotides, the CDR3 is TGTGCCATCAGTGAGTCAAACAGGGACTATGGCTACACCTTC.

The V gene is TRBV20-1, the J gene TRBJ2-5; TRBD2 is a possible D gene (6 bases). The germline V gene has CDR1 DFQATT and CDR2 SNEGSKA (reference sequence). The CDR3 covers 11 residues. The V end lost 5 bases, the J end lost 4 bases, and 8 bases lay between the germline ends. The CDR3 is CSAGDLETQYF. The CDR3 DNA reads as TGCAGTGCTGGGGACTTAGAGACCCAGTACTTC.

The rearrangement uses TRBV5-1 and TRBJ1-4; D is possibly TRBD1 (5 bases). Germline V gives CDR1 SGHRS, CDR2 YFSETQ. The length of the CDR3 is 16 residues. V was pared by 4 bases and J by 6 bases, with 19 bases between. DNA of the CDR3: TGCGCCAGCAGCGGCGGGAGTCTGGGGGAGGATGAAAAACTGTTTTTT. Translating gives CASSGGSLGEDEKLFF.

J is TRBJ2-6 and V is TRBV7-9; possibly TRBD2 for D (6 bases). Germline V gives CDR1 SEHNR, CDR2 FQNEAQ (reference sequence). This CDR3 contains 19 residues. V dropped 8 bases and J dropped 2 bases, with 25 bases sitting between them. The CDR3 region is CASDLRGATWRPGANVLTF. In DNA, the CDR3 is TGTGCCAGCGACTTGCGGGGTGCTACCTGGCGGCCTGGGGCCAACGTCCTGACTTTC.

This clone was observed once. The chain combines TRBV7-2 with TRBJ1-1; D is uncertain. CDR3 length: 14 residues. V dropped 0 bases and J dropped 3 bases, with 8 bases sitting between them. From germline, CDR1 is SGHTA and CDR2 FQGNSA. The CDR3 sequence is CASSLAPRDTEAFF. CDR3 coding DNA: TGTGCCAGCAGCTTAGCGCCTAGAGACACTGAAGCTTTCTTT.

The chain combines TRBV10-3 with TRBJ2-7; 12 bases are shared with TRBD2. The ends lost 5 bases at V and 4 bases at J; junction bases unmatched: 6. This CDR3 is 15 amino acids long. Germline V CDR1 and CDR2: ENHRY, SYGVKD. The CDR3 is CAISTGTSGRYEQYF. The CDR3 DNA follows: TGTGCCATCAGTACGGGGACTAGCGGGCGGTACGAGCAGTACTTC.

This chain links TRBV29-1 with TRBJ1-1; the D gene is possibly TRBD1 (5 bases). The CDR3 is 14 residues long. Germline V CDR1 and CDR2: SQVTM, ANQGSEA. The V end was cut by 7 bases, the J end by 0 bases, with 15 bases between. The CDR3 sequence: CSADVGGLNTEAFF. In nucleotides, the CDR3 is TGCAGCGCGGATGTTGGGGGGTTGAACACTGAAGCTTTCTTT.

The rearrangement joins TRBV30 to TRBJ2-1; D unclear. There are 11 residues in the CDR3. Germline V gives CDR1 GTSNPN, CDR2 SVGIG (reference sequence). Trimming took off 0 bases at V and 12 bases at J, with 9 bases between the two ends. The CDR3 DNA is TGTGCCTGGAGTGTACAGTCAGGGCAGTTCTTC. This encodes CAWSVQSGQFF. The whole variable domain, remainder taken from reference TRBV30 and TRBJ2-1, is SQTIHQWPATLVQPVGSPLSLECTVEGTSNPNLYWYRQAAGRGLQLLFYSVGIGQISSEVPQNLSASRPQDRQFILSSKKLLLSDSGFYLCAWSVQSGQFFGPGTRLTVL.